This entry lists 10 T cell receptor beta chains sequenced from one sample in a study of blood T cell repertoires in COVID-19. Profiling relied on immunoSEQ multiplex PCR, and the TCRdb table lists in-frame clones only, not all of them. The sample records approximately 360,000 clones, 88% being singletons. The sample was PBMCs or T cells enriched from blood (not recorded which). These receptors all stem from a woman in her 30s with acute COVID-19.

The genes are TRBV3-1 (or the pseudogene TRBV3-2) and TRBJ2-5; 11 bases match TRBD2. V lost 5 bases, J lost 5 bases, and 10 bases stayed unmatched. Germline V gene sequence: CDR1 LGHDT, CDR2 YNNKEL (reference sequence). This CDR3 contains 16 residues. This chain's CDR3 is CASSFALAGGGETQYF. In DNA, the CDR3 is TGTGCCAGCAGCTTTGCCCTAGCGGGGGGCGGGGAGACCCAGTACTTC.

The chain combines TRBV18 with TRBJ1-1, with D unresolved. Trimming left V 0 bases short and J 0 bases short, with 11 bases between. The germline V gene has CDR1 KGHSH and CDR2 LQKENI. The CDR3 is made up of 16 amino acids. DNA for the CDR3: TGTGCCAGCTCACCACCTAGTTCACCCCTGAACACTGAAGCTTTCTTT. Its translation is CASSPPSSPLNTEAFF. Combining the CDR3 with reference TRBV18 and TRBJ1-1 gives the whole variable domain NAGVMQNPRHLVRRRGQEARLRCSPMKGHSHVYWYRQLPEEGLKFMVYLQKENIIDESGMPKERFSAEFPKEGPSILRIQQVVRGDSAAYFCASSPPSSPLNTEAFFGQGTRLTVV.

This clone appeared a single time. V is TRBV7-2 and J is TRBJ2-4, with 7 bases fitting TRBD1. CDR1 is SGHTA, CDR2 FQGNSA, per germline. V trimming: 7 bases; J trimming: 9 bases; junction bases outside the gene matches: 9. The CDR3 length is 13 residues. This CDR3 is CASTLTGSAIQYF. The DNA for the CDR3 is TGTGCCAGCACCCTGACAGGGTCCGCCATTCAGTACTTC.

The chain is built from TRBV5-1 and TRBJ2-5; D perhaps matches TRBD2 (7 bases). The CDR3 runs 15 residues. V dropped 0 bases and J dropped 4 bases, with 13 bases sitting between them. Per germline, CDR1 SGHRS and CDR2 YFSETQ. Here the CDR3 reads CASSLGGGRGETQYF. The CDR3 region has the DNA TGCGCCAGCAGCTTGGGCGGGGGCCGCGGAGAGACCCAGTACTTC. The variable domain in full, with the rest retrieved from reference TRBV5-1 and TRBJ2-5, is KAGVTQTPRYLIKTRGQQVTLSCSPISGHRSVSWYQQTPGQGLQFLFEYFSETQRNKGNFPGRFSGRQFSNSRSEMNVSTLELGDSALYLCASSLGGGRGETQYFGPGTRLLVL.

The chain combines TRBV11-2 with TRBJ2-3; maybe TRBD2 (6 bases). CDR3 length: 15 amino acids. Deletions cut 3 bases from V and 5 bases from J, with 15 bases between. Looked up from germline, CDR1 is SGHAT and CDR2 is FQNNGV. The CDR3 nucleotides are TGTGCCAGCAGCTTCTCGCCGCGGGGTCTAGATACGCAGTATTTT. Encoded protein: CASSFSPRGLDTQYF.

The chain combines TRBV30 with TRBJ1-1; D gene unclear. The CDR3 extends over 12 amino acids. The germline V gene has CDR1 GTSNPN and CDR2 SVGIG (reference sequence). V was pared by 1 base and J by 6 bases, with 9 bases between. The CDR3 DNA reads TGTGCCTGGAGTGCAGGTGACGCTGAAGCTTTCTTT. Its protein is CAWSAGDAEAFF.

The chain joins TRBV30 to TRBJ1-5; 9 bases match TRBD1. The V gene's germline CDR1 is GTSNPN and CDR2 SVGIG (reference sequence). The length of the CDR3 is 14 residues. V trimming: 2 bases; J trimming: 5 bases; junction bases outside the gene matches: 4. CDR3 DNA: TGTGCCTGGAGTTTGGGACAGGGTGATCAGCCCCAGCATTTT. Encoded protein: CAWSLGQGDQPQHF.

CDR3 bases: TGTGCCACCAGTGACCTCCCGACAGGGATGAACACTGAAGCTTTCTTT. Translation: CATSDLPTGMNTEAFF. The V gene is TRBV24-1, the J gene TRBJ1-1; 7 bases map to TRBD1. CDR3 length: 16 amino acids. CDR1 KGHDR and CDR2 SFDVKD come from the germline V gene. Losses at the gene ends were 4 bases for V and 0 bases for J; bases not matched to a gene: 7.

This rearrangement joins TRBV25-1 to TRBJ2-1, with 12 bases fitting TRBD2. This CDR3 is 16 amino acids long. V shed 1 base, J shed 3 bases, and the junction held 1 base outside the gene matches. Germline-derived CDR1 and CDR2 are MGHDK and SYGVNS. In DNA form, the CDR3 reads TGTGCCAGCAGTGAATGGACTAGCGGGGACTACAATGAGCAGTTCTTC. Its protein product is CASSEWTSGDYNEQFF.

The CDR3 loop reads CASSWTGGGDTQYF. The CDR3 coding sequence is TGTGCCAGCAGCTGGACAGGGGGCGGAGATACGCAGTATTTT. J is TRBJ2-3 and V is TRBV7-3; 11 bases fit TRBD1. This CDR3 spans 14 amino acids. After removal of 4 bases from V and 5 bases from J, the junction contained 2 bases not matched to a gene. Germline V gene lookup returns CDR1 SGHTA and CDR2 FQGTGA.